This T cell receptor beta chain was documented in a study of cytomegalovirus exposure and HLA in healthy donors (dated by TCRdb to the late 2010s). Broadly, across the study: An earlier analysis of approximately 640 of the donors reported 250 to 300 Gb of sequence data and around 110 million unique TCR beta sequences from 150 million to 200 million T cells. An early release that covered several hundred HLA-typed donors contained approximately 300 gigabases of sequencing data and 80 million or so unique TCR sequences. Of the 300 to 450 genotyped donors, 81% were placed in the genetic ancestry cluster associated with self-reported Caucasian donors. The aim of the study was to test whether cataloging public T cell receptors could identify signatures of past pathogen exposure. The study profiled the T cell repertoires of under 700 subjects by immunosequencing and related them to cytomegalovirus serostatus. Besides the first cohort of roughly 640 subjects, a separate validation cohort made up of some 110 different subjects was used. The study combined high-throughput TCR immunosequencing, statistical association of individual TCRs with disease status, and machine learning to predict cytomegalovirus infection status. In a later analysis, previously published TCR beta repertoires from 550 to 700 donors were re-analyzed and high-resolution HLA genotyping was added so that TCR occurrence patterns could be studied. The later analysis used no new phenotypic data to find candidate immune exposures, relying instead on TCR beta sequences and their occurrence across donors. An earlier analysis of roughly 600 of the donors used high-throughput TCR beta sequencing to judge whether each TCR beta V gene segment behaved as functional or pseudogenic. Donor age, sex, ethnicity and CMV serostatus were compiled alongside the repertoire data. A later genetic analysis used genome-wide SNP genotypes for about 60% of the roughly 700 donors, treating that subset as a discovery cohort. Every discovery cohort repertoire had been produced on one sequencing platform. Class I and class II HLA loci were covered by the typing at four-digit resolution. Typing coverage varied by locus: about 620-640 donors for A, B, C, DRB1 and DQB1; roughly 510 for DQA1; 600 to 610 for DPA1; 400 to 480 for DPB1. Because of strong linkage in the cohort, a handful of DR-DQ haplotypes were treated as single units for association and clustering. On average, 235,054 unique TCR beta nucleotide sequences were sequenced per donor among 398 genotyped donors of the cohort, with about 17% of those sequences being non-productive. What the work shows at the level of the full study, not this receptor alone: In a later analysis, TCR association rates were found to vary across HLA loci, with the most associated TCRs seen for DRB1 alleles and the fewest for HLA-C alleles. A further reported finding was that TCR beta sequences accurately predicted the HLA-A and HLA-B alleles for most subjects in the first cohort. Because counts were too low, seventeen rarely observed V segments, including chromosome 9 orphons, were excluded from the earlier analysis of about 500 of the donors. According to a later analysis, parvovirus B19, influenza, CMV and Epstein-Barr virus appeared linked to several top co-occurrence clusters. In vitro tests confirmed that three of the cytomegalovirus-associated TCR beta chains recognize cytomegalovirus antigens. The only immune exposure information available for the cohort was CMV serostatus. Linkage disequilibrium might explain the correlated functional status among segregating V segments, but an unknown experimental factor could not be excluded. Compared with the approximately 700-donor mean, donors in an Asian-associated ancestry cluster had fewer N-insertions in productive TCRs, according to a later genetic analysis. At a false discovery rate of 0.05, a later analysis linked some 17,000 TCR beta sequences to specific HLA alleles. Sequencing depth was assumed to be roughly uniform across donors in the presence/absence analyses, though that assumption may not hold. The classifier was reported to diagnose cytomegalovirus status with high specificity and sensitivity in both the original cohort and the validation cohort. In an earlier analysis of 587 of the donors, most TCR beta V segments were observed in productive rearrangements about 87% or about 30% of the time, broadly matching IMGT annotations. Most TCR sequences were observed very rarely across donors, whereas some public TCRs were present in many individuals. Assigning TCR associations to individual alleles was difficult when HLA alleles, especially DR and DQ, strongly co-occurred. Because HLA typing was missing for some donors at each locus, association tests included only the typed subset. Because the 87-base-pair reads could not distinguish some IMGT-functional V segments, including TRBV6-2 and TRBV6-3, those segments were excluded. The study gave a list of more than 150 TCR beta chains associated with cytomegalovirus. A cluster of highly shared sequence variants was judged likely to represent a technical artifact of the sequencing pipeline. In a later analysis, HLA-associated TCR beta chains were found to be more clonally expanded and to have lower generation probabilities than equally common non-associated chains. The authors suggested that the approach could potentially be extended to other disease states and immunological phenotypes. Most CMV-associated TCR beta chains appeared to be HLA-restricted in a later analysis, and the HLA associations seemed to be driven largely by CMV exposure. In this cohort, only TCR beta chains were sequenced, and detectable features were limited by the absence of alpha or paired-chain data. An association between a missense DCLRE1C variant and V-gene and J-gene trimming of TCR beta chains was found in a later genetic analysis and replicated in an independent cohort.

Receptor libraries were prepared by the immunoSEQ multiplex PCR assay. A mixture of 60 forward primers for TCR Vbeta segments and 13 reverse primers for TCR Jbeta segments was used in the multiplex PCR. A multiplex PCR assay on genomic DNA amplified the CDR3 region of rearranged TCR beta genes. The Illumina HiSeq System was used to sequence the amplified TCR beta libraries as 87-base-pair reads. In the original analysis: A later analysis counted approximately 84 million unique TCR beta chains across the 650 to 800 repertoires, and 10 million to 11 million of these chains were shared by at least two donors. A nearest-neighbor algorithm error-corrected the raw reads and collapsed the reads into unique sequences, merging closely related sequences to remove PCR and sequencing errors. To assign V, D and J gene segments, CDR3 sequences were aligned to IMGT reference sequences. For a sequence to be retained, a match of at least six nucleotides was required to both a V gene segment and a J gene segment. A rearrangement counted as productive if the CDR3 had no stop codons and remained in frame with V and J, and every other rearrangement counted as non-productive. Following IMGT convention, CDR3 was defined as the stretch from the second conserved V-encoded cysteine to the conserved J-encoded phenylalanine. Sequences without an unambiguous match to a single V gene segment were excluded from the earlier analysis of over 500 of the donors. An earlier analysis of several hundred of the donors classified V segments as functional when productive rearrangements were above 56.7% and as segregating when the standard deviation between donors was above 5%. A statistical classification framework was built to diagnose cytomegalovirus status from the catalog of TCR beta chain sequences. In a later analysis, TCR nucleotide sequences were compared against IMGT/GENE-DB human TR gene sequences so that V and J genes could be assigned. Using the TCRdist pipeline, a later analysis assigned CDR3 sequences along with most-parsimonious VDJ recombination scenarios. In a later analysis, each TCR beta chain was defined by its CDR3 amino acid sequence together with its V-gene family, and reads without a unique V-gene family were excluded. As a way to deal with suspected cross-contamination and a sequencing artifact, a later analysis dropped roughly 620 nucleotide sequences that were highly shared and had low generation probability. In a later analysis, a clonal expansion index was calculated for each public chain from normalized within-repertoire ranks of inferred template counts. In a later analysis, generation probabilities were computed with a VDJ recombination model fitted to out-of-frame rearrangements, and the resulting probabilities were checked against IGoR. In a later analysis, hypergeometric tests were used to score TCR-TCR, TCR-HLA and TCR-CMV co-occurrence, with a repertoire-size bias correction applied to TCR pairs. To estimate false discovery rates, a later analysis permuted the HLA or CMV assignments 20 times. In a later analysis, co-occurring TCRs were grouped using DBSCAN, and TCRdist sequence similarity was added for clustering within HLA-allele-positive subsets. For co-occurrence clustering, repertoires with fewer than 30,000 or more than 120,000 public chains were excluded, along with about five repertoires with anomalous nucleotide sharing. Entries here come from immuneACCESS through TCRdb and include only in-frame sequences with V and J called. Some clones fail to appear in such tables; in the studies checked, an unresolved V gene covers under half of the shortfall, and the cause of the remainder is unknown. The DNA gave D and trimming, while V, J and clone size come from that table. In all, the sample holds around 130,000 clones, and 80% of those were seen once. The ten top clones hold about 2.5% of the sample.

In regard to this clone: The antigen it binds to is not known. Within one base of it there is no much larger clone, and no base qualities were kept.

The junction shows trimming of 3 bases on V and 0 bases on J, and the gene matches do not reach 3 bases of it. CDR1 SGHNT and CDR2 YYREEE were looked up in the germline V gene (reference sequence). From the cysteine through the phenylalanine, the CDR3 covers 15 amino acids. Of all the DNA, just the CDR3 is kept, 45 bases in frame from base 1. The cohort was made up of 666 healthy bone marrow donors. At the time of sampling, every cohort member was nominally healthy, though immune exposures that went unrecorded were likely present. The donor tested CMV seronegative, placing the donor among the roughly 340 seronegative members of the cohort. A peripheral blood sample was provided by each donor, and peripheral blood mononuclear cells were used for TCR beta sequencing. Genomic DNA was extracted from the blood cell samples with the Qiagen DNeasy Blood Extraction Kit.

The source is a man between 25 and 39 years old in good health and CMV-seronegative. Sequenced material: PBMCs. Here the chain combines TRBV5-4 and TRBJ2-1, with 7 bases in between that match TRBD2. The encoded CDR3 is CASSSLADSYNEQFF. DNA sequence: TGTGCCAGCAGCTCCCTAGCGGACTCCTACAATGAGCAGTTCTTC.